Listed below are T cell receptor beta chains from one sample, sequenced in a study of breast tumors, draining lymph nodes, adjacent tissues. Via MiXCR, TCRdb re-called the multiplex PCR reads, giving one row per CDR3 protein. Among 130,000 or so distinct CDR3 sequences listed, around 21% were seen once. The sample consisted of axillary lymph node tissue. These receptors all stem from a female donor with breast cancer. Some clones in this sample may be carry-over from other donors' samples. Both conserved end residues are part of each CDR3.

J gene | CDR3 length | V gene | CDR3 protein
TRBJ1-6 | 14 | TRBV3-1 | CASSLSDYNSPLHF
TRBJ2-7 | 17 | TRBV15 | CATSRGTGGFLSYEQYF
TRBJ2-1 | 15 | TRBV27 | CASSLAGDIFNEQFF
TRBJ2-7 | 15 | TRBV7-9 | CASSLVKEASYEQYF
TRBJ2-7 | 15 | TRBV5-1 | CASSLVAGVRNEQYF
TRBJ1-3 | 16 | TRBV19 | CASSSGQGKAGSTIYF
TRBJ2-1 | 15 | TRBV6-1 | CASIPRTSGNNEQFF
TRBJ2-1 | 15 | TRBV20-1 | CSARDSGRADNEQFF
TRBJ1-5 | 13 | TRBV20-1 | CSARDKVEQPQHF
TRBJ2-6 | 12 | TRBV30 | CAWRDRANVLTF
TRBJ2-5 | 13 | TRBV20-1 | CSARGVVRETQYF
TRBJ2-5 | 15 | TRBV5-1 | CASSPDGGMGETQYF
TRBJ2-2 | 13 | TRBV3-1 | CASSQLETGELFF
TRBJ2-2 | 13 | TRBV6-5 | CASLEGLSGELFF
TRBJ2-7 | 16 | TRBV15 | CATSRGASGRADEQYF
TRBJ2-1 | 13 | TRBV10-3 | CAIRTGGENEQFF
TRBJ2-1 | 17 | TRBV6-2/TRBV6-3 | CASSYSFPSGSHNEQFF
TRBJ1-3 | 16 | TRBV15 | CATSTRDRGSGNTIYF
TRBJ2-7 | 15 | TRBV10-2 | CASSEGGLPLDEQYF
TRBJ2-5 | 13 | TRBV10-2 | CASSERELETQCF
TRBJ2-5 | 13 | TRBV7-9 | CASSPVRQETQYF
TRBJ2-1 | 16 | TRBV28 | CASSFHSGSPYNEQFF
TRBJ2-1 | 16 | TRBV5-1 | CASSLNSFGSYNEQFF
TRBJ2-2 | 16 | TRBV10-3 | CAISEASGIHTGELFF
TRBJ2-7 | 15 | TRBV19 | CASSIDPGTVYEQYF
TRBJ1-2 | 13 | TRBV19 | CASSMGTSYGYTF
TRBJ2-5 | 16 | TRBV20-1 | CSASRLRTGGKETQYF